This is a list of T cell receptor beta chains from one sample in a study of shared clonotypes between healthy human individuals. This table comes from immunoSEQ multiplex PCR, and its TCRdb copy is limited to in-frame clones, with some not included. The data contain more than 550,000 clones, roughly nine tenths of them seen just once; the ten biggest clones take up 24%. The sequencing sample was made of naive CD8+ T cells sorted from blood. The receptors come from a man aged 30 to 45 in good health. Each CDR3 is given with its conserved first and last residue. D genes are given only for firm matches. Only part of the rows carry a size: once, few, many, or a class if the clone is expanded.

d_gene,v_gene,j_gene,abundance,len,CDR3nt,CDR3aa
TRBD2,TRBV9,TRBJ2-7,.,15,TGTGCCAGCAGCGTCGGGGGGGCAGCTAGCTACGAGCAGTACTTC,CASSVGGAASYEQYF
TRBD2,TRBV4-1,TRBJ2-5,.,16,TGCGCCAGCAGCCCTTCTCCGGGAGGCATCCAAGAGACCCAGTACTTC,CASSPSPGGIQETQYF
TRBD1,TRBV7-2,TRBJ2-3,.,19,TGTGCCAGCAGCTCACCAATACATTCCGGGACAGGGCCCACAGATACGCAGTATTTT,CASSSPIHSGTGPTDTQYF
TRBD1,TRBV6-1,TRBJ1-1,.,15,TGTGCCAGCAGTGGATGGGACAGGAGTAACACTGAAGCTTTCTTT,CASSGWDRSNTEAFF
TRBD2,TRBV2,TRBJ2-1,.,15,TGTGCCAGCAGTGTTTCATGGACTAGCGGGAACGAGCAGTTCTTC,CASSVSWTSGNEQFF
TRBD1,TRBV13,TRBJ2-5,.,15,TGTGCCAGCAGCTCTGACAGGGGGCCGCAAGAGACCCAGTACTTC,CASSSDRGPQETQYF
.,TRBV6-5,TRBJ2-7,.,13,TGTGCCAGCAGTTACCTCGGGGCCTACGAGCAGTACTTC,CASSYLGAYEQYF
.,TRBV7-9,TRBJ2-6,.,17,TGTGCCAGCAGCACCGGGACGGGGTACTCTGGGGCCAACGTCCTGACTTTC,CASSTGTGYSGANVLTF
.,TRBV9,TRBJ1-2,.,13,TGTGCCAGCAGCGGGGACCGAGTGGGAGGCTACACCTTC,CASSGDRVGGYTF
TRBD2,TRBV15,TRBJ2-1,.,15,TGTGCCACCGGGACTAGCGGGAGTACTGGGAATGAGCAGTTCTTC,CATGTSGSTGNEQFF
.,TRBV4-1,TRBJ2-3,.,15,TGCGCCAGCAGCCAAGATCAAGGGGCCGCAGATACGCAGTATTTT,CASSQDQGAADTQYF
.,TRBV5-1,TRBJ2-5,.,18,TGCGCCAGCAGCTTGGAGGGGGGATGGTCAGGAAGCCAAGAGACCCAGTACTTC,CASSLEGGWSGSQETQYF
.,TRBV30,TRBJ1-4,.,13,TGTGCCTGGAGTGTAGTACATCCCGAAAAACTGTTTTTT,CAWSVVHPEKLFF
.,TRBV5-6,TRBJ2-1,.,12,TGTGCCAGCAGCGTACAGGGCAATGAGCAGTTCTTC,CASSVQGNEQFF
TRBD2,TRBV5-6,TRBJ2-7,.,17,TGTGCCAGCAGATATGGGACTAGCGGGAGGGGTTGGTACGAGCAGTACTTC,CASRYGTSGRGWYEQYF
.,TRBV10-1,TRBJ2-5,.,13,TGCGCCAGCAGTGACTCGAACCAAGAGACCCAGTACTTC,CASSDSNQETQYF
.,TRBV4-1,TRBJ2-1,.,13,TGCGCCAGCAGCCAAGATCAGCTGGGTGAGCAGTTCTTC,CASSQDQLGEQFF
.,TRBV11-2,TRBJ2-1,.,15,TGTGCCAGCAGCATAGGGAACTACCCATCCGATGAGCAGTTCTTC,CASSIGNYPSDEQFF
.,TRBV6-5,TRBJ1-1,.,13,TGTGCCAGCAGTAGGGGGAGGAACACTGAAGCTTTCTTT,CASSRGRNTEAFF
.,TRBV28,TRBJ2-1,.,14,TGTGCCAGCAGTTTATCTACAGATTACAATGAGCAGTTCTTC,CASSLSTDYNEQFF
.,TRBV5-5,TRBJ2-2,once,16,TGTGCCAGCAGCTTGGTTAGGGCGACGAACACCGGGGAGCTGTTTTTT,CASSLVRATNTGELFF
.,TRBV13,TRBJ1-1,.,14,TGTGCCAGCAGCCTGGGGGGGGCGGGCACTGAAGCTTTCTTT,CASSLGGAGTEAFF
.,TRBV18,TRBJ1-1,.,14,TGTGCCAGCTCCGAGTTTCGGGAAACGAGGGAAGCTTTCTTT,CASSEFRETREAFF